One sample yielded the 11 T cell receptor beta chains listed below, sequenced in a study of T cells in tuberculosis. Produced via immunoSEQ multiplex PCR; TCRdb's table is partial and in-frame only. The sample carries about 20,000 clones, 75% to 90% recorded once. Sample: PBMCs. Receptors originate from a donor between 5 and 29 years old with latent tuberculosis or without tuberculosis infection.

The chain uses TRBV6-1 and TRBJ1-6; TRBD1 is a possible D gene (6 bases). Per germline, CDR1 MNHNS and CDR2 SASEGT. This CDR3 region has 14 residues. Deletions cut 9 bases from V and 9 bases from J, with 18 bases between. Written as DNA, the CDR3 is TGTGCCAGTACACAGGGTGCGTCGGGTTCACCCCTCCACTTT. It translates to CASTQGASGSPLHF.

This chain uses TRBV4-1 with TRBJ2-2, with D maybe TRBD2 (5 bases). V was pared by 3 bases and J by 4 bases, with 12 bases between. Germline CDR1 reads MGHRA; CDR2 reads YSYEKL. The CDR3 consists of 15 residues. The DNA of the CDR3 is TGCGCCAGCAGCCAGCGCGGTGGGAGCACCGGGGAGCTGTTTTTT. Translating it yields CASSQRGGSTGELFF.

A few counts support this clone. V is TRBV11-2 and J is TRBJ1-1, with a weak D call TRBD1 (6 bases). The V gene lost 5 bases and the J gene lost 8 bases, with 12 bases spanning the gap. From germline, CDR1 is SGHAT and CDR2 FQNNGV. The CDR3 is made up of 12 amino acids. In DNA, the CDR3 is TGTGCCAGCAGCGCACCGAGGGGGGAAGCTTTCTTT. Its protein is CASSAPRGEAFF.

V usage is TRBV6-5 and J usage is TRBJ1-3; no definite D call. From germline, CDR1 is MNHEY and CDR2 SVGAGI. The V end lost 7 bases, the J end lost 2 bases, and 9 bases lay between the germline ends. CDR3 length: 13 amino acids. This CDR3 is CASTDMTGNTIYF. For the CDR3, the DNA is TGTGCCAGCACCGACATGACTGGAAACACCATATATTTT.

V usage is TRBV4-2 and J usage is TRBJ2-2; D is unclear. Trimming stripped 0 bases from V and 6 bases from J, with 17 bases between. The CDR3 covers 17 residues. The germline V gene has CDR1 LGHNA and CDR2 YNFKEQ. The CDR3 here is CASSQEGESSWAGELFF. The DNA of the CDR3 is TGTGCCAGCAGCCAAGAGGGCGAGAGCTCGTGGGCCGGGGAGCTGTTTTTT.

The rearrangement joins TRBV6-6 to TRBJ2-7; TRBD2 is a possible D gene (5 bases). The CDR3 is made up of 12 amino acids. The ends were cut back, 6 bases at V and 6 bases at J, with 12 bases in the middle. CDR1 MNHNY and CDR2 SVGAGI come from the germline V gene (reference sequence). CDR3 protein: CASSELVSEQYF. CDR3 bases: TGTGCCAGCAGCGAACTAGTCTCCGAGCAGTACTTC.

This chain joins TRBV30 and TRBJ1-4, with a weak D call TRBD1 (6 bases). The V end was cut by 2 bases, the J end by 7 bases, with 14 bases between. Per germline, CDR1 GTSNPN and CDR2 SVGIG (reference sequence). The CDR3 loop spans 14 amino acids. The CDR3 region is CAWSLGGAVEKLFF. CDR3 DNA sequence: TGTGCCTGGAGTTTGGGGGGGGCTGTTGAAAAACTGTTTTTT.

The genes are TRBV5-6 and TRBJ1-2; 8 bases are a match to TRBD1. The V gene end was trimmed by 0 bases and the J gene end by 8 bases; junction bases not matched to a gene: 9. The germline gives CDR1 SGHDT, CDR2 YYEEEE. The CDR3 consists of 15 residues. CDR3 nucleotides: TGTGCCAGCAGCTTGGAGGGGACAGGCTTCGGGGGCTACACCTTC. Protein: CASSLEGTGFGGYTF.

The V call is TRBV27, the J call TRBJ1-5; TRBD1 is a possible D gene (5 bases). Germline-derived CDR1 and CDR2 are MNHEY and SMNVEV (reference sequence). CDR3 length equals 15 residues. The V end lost 5 bases, the J end lost 2 bases, and 13 bases lay between the germline ends. For the CDR3, the DNA is TGTGCCAGCAGTACCGGCGGGGGAGGCAATCAGCCCCAGCATTTT. This codes for CASSTGGGGNQPQHF.

This chain joins TRBV5-1 and TRBJ1-1; 7 bases fit TRBD1. The CDR3 is made up of 15 amino acids. Germline CDR1 reads SGHRS; CDR2 reads YFSETQ. Germline trimming cut 2 bases from V and 0 bases from J; bases unmatched to any gene: 4. The CDR3 sequence: CASSFSGTVNTEAFF. CDR3 DNA: TGCGCCAGCAGCTTCTCCGGGACAGTGAACACTGAAGCTTTCTTT.

This chain links TRBV15 with TRBJ1-1; 12 bases are a match to TRBD1. Germline V lookup: CDR1 LNHNV, CDR2 YYDKDF (reference sequence). CDR3 length: 16 residues. The ends lost 0 bases at V and 4 bases at J; junction bases unmatched: 3. The CDR3 DNA reads as TGTGCCACCAGCAGAGAGCAGGGACAGGGGGCCACTGAAGCTTTCTTT. It yields the protein CATSREQGQGATEAFF.